This T cell receptor (beta chain) was identified during a study of vaccination and CD4 T cells after COVID-19. The table lists this clonotype with a few counts. The time point denotes: late sampling 161 to 241 days after vaccination in three convalescent patients. The CDR3 extends over 13 amino acids. Germline CDR1 KGHDR, CDR2 SFDVKD. The germline V and J ends were trimmed by 5 bases and 4 bases, with 10 bases remaining between them. A single record per CDR3 protein comes from TCRdb applying MiXCR to the PCR reads. In the table there are 25,000 to 35,000 distinct CDR3 sequences, around 49% of which are singletons.

This sequence was found in a human donor who had recovered from COVID-19. The starting material was CD4+ T cells from blood, obtained about 7 months after SARS-CoV-2 vaccination. J is TRBJ2-5 and V is TRBV24-1; D is unclear. In DNA form, the CDR3 reads TGTGCCACCAGTGGGGCCAGGTTAGAGACCCAGTACTTC. Translated, it gives CATSGARLETQYF.